A selection of T cell receptor beta chains follows, all from one sample in a study of early T cells in non-severe SARS-CoV-2 infection. MiXCR, applied by TCRdb to the 5' RACE reads, yields one record per CDR3 protein. The sample has some 30,000 distinct CDR3 sequences; 5.3% are singletons. Sequenced material: whole blood. All receptors derive from an adult who was a healthcare worker with PCR-confirmed SARS-CoV-2 infection or an uninfected control (not recorded which). The CDR3 runs from the conserved cysteine through the conserved F or W.

J gene: TRBJ2-7; V gene: TRBV6-2/TRBV6-3; CDR3 protein: CASSSGTSGSYEQYF
J gene: TRBJ2-7; V gene: TRBV7-9; CDR3 protein: CASRIGESSEQYF
J gene: TRBJ1-1; V gene: TRBV6-2/TRBV6-3; CDR3 protein: CASSYLPRVNTEAFF
J gene: TRBJ1-1; V gene: TRBV12-3/TRBV12-4; CDR3 protein: CASTPGWNGEAFF
J gene: TRBJ2-7; V gene: TRBV7-2; CDR3 protein: CASIPGGECFPTTYEQYF
J gene: TRBJ2-7; V gene: TRBV29-1; CDR3 protein: CSQRQREGRSYEQYF
J gene: TRBJ2-7; V gene: TRBV28; CDR3 protein: CASSPGGAFYEQYF
J gene: TRBJ1-5; V gene: TRBV7-9; CDR3 protein: CASSPGEGAAQHF
J gene: TRBJ2-7; V gene: TRBV5-1; CDR3 protein: CASSYLGGSYEQYF
J gene: TRBJ1-2; V gene: TRBV6-1; CDR3 protein: CASSESGSYGYTF
J gene: TRBJ1-1; V gene: TRBV29-1; CDR3 protein: CSVESRDRRNTEAFF
J gene: TRBJ2-4; V gene: TRBV12-3/TRBV12-4; CDR3 protein: CASSPQTGMVNIQYF
J gene: TRBJ2-7; V gene: TRBV6-2/TRBV6-3; CDR3 protein: CASTGLAVNYEQYF
J gene: TRBJ1-1; V gene: TRBV6-5; CDR3 protein: CASRRTETGNTEAFF
J gene: TRBJ2-3; V gene: TRBV2; CDR3 protein: CASKEDRETDTQYF
J gene: TRBJ2-7; V gene: TRBV20-1; CDR3 protein: CSATADSYEQYF
J gene: TRBJ1-5; V gene: TRBV28; CDR3 protein: CASSSSGNQPQHF
J gene: TRBJ1-1; V gene: TRBV20-1; CDR3 protein: CSARDKDRGPGPAFF
J gene: TRBJ2-7; V gene: TRBV21-1; CDR3 protein: CASSKKLARFYNSDTKVGCEQYF
J gene: TRBJ2-2; V gene: TRBV7-2; CDR3 protein: CASSLDGLNTGELFF
J gene: TRBJ2-3; V gene: TRBV6-2/TRBV6-3; CDR3 protein: CAANLQGGTDTQYF
J gene: TRBJ2-5; V gene: TRBV7-6; CDR3 protein: CASSLGEGIGRETQYF
J gene: TRBJ2-1; V gene: TRBV5-1; CDR3 protein: CASSWTGTDIQFF
J gene: TRBJ1-2; V gene: TRBV20-1; CDR3 protein: CSARDPGRGYSYTF
J gene: TRBJ2-2; V gene: TRBV11-2; CDR3 protein: CASSPRKRNTGELFF
J gene: TRBJ2-7; V gene: TRBV20-1; CDR3 protein: CSARDGDSEQYF
J gene: TRBJ2-3; V gene: TRBV5-4; CDR3 protein: CASSEEIKRTDTQYF
J gene: TRBJ2-7; V gene: TRBV5-1; CDR3 protein: CASSPHPGGDYEQYF
J gene: TRBJ1-2; V gene: TRBV20-1; CDR3 protein: CSARGRDRKRTNYGYTF
J gene: TRBJ2-7; V gene: TRBV27; CDR3 protein: CASSLTGVASYEQYF
J gene: TRBJ2-5; V gene: TRBV28; CDR3 protein: CASSTPGIKETQYF
J gene: TRBJ2-1; V gene: TRBV7-9; CDR3 protein: CASSFSGDAAHNEQFF
J gene: TRBJ2-3; V gene: TRBV20-1; CDR3 protein: CSGAGRNTDTQYF
J gene: TRBJ2-2; V gene: TRBV28; CDR3 protein: CASSPSTGRNTGELFF
J gene: TRBJ2-1; V gene: TRBV6-2/TRBV6-3; CDR3 protein: CASSVSGPPYNEQFF
J gene: TRBJ2-7; V gene: TRBV28; CDR3 protein: CASCNVGPYEQYF
J gene: TRBJ1-2; V gene: TRBV28; CDR3 protein: CASSDLRLLRNYGYTF
J gene: TRBJ2-1; V gene: TRBV7-2; CDR3 protein: CASSPPKGLAGGTGQFF
J gene: TRBJ1-4; V gene: TRBV2; CDR3 protein: CASSDKRTGHGEKLFF
J gene: TRBJ2-7; V gene: TRBV5-6; CDR3 protein: CASSFGMDRAREQYF
J gene: TRBJ1-6; V gene: TRBV7-9; CDR3 protein: CASAGLRNSPLHF
J gene: TRBJ2-7; V gene: TRBV20-1; CDR3 protein: CSARAGTGTYEQYF
J gene: TRBJ1-1; V gene: TRBV15; CDR3 protein: CATSRGVVNTEAFF
J gene: TRBJ1-4; V gene: TRBV6-1; CDR3 protein: CASSEQGASEKLFF
J gene: TRBJ1-1; V gene: TRBV28; CDR3 protein: CASSPRSLGRVTEAFF
J gene: TRBJ2-7; V gene: TRBV6-2/TRBV6-3; CDR3 protein: CASSAGVHYEQYF
J gene: TRBJ1-1; V gene: TRBV5-4; CDR3 protein: CASSFRDTEAFF
J gene: TRBJ2-7; V gene: TRBV20-1; CDR3 protein: CSAPGLADTYEQYF
J gene: TRBJ1-3; V gene: TRBV7-9; CDR3 protein: CASSLDPMRSGNTIYF
J gene: TRBJ2-3; V gene: TRBV20-1; CDR3 protein: CSARFPGNTDTQYF
J gene: TRBJ2-5; V gene: TRBV6-5; CDR3 protein: CASTPTGTGSTQYF